The clone carrying this T cell receptor beta chain was observed a handful of times. Its antigen remains unknown. The data were taken from a study of cytomegalovirus exposure and HLA in healthy donors. At the level of the study: The use of the same platform for the 130 or so validation repertoires and the roughly 700 first-cohort repertoires was reported by a later analysis.

Study-wide points: The authors listed some 150 TCR beta chains as cytomegalovirus-associated. Accounts indicate the classifier identified cytomegalovirus status with strong specificity and sensitivity. In a later analysis, first-cohort TCR clusters were found to tend to co-occur in the 90 to 150 validation repertoires.

CDR1 MNHEY and CDR2 SMNVEV come from the germline V gene (reference sequence). V dropped 6 bases and J dropped 2 bases, with 13 bases sitting between them. The CDR3 has 14 amino acids. Libraries were prepared by immunoSEQ multiplex PCR; TCRdb keeps only in-frame clonotypes and omits some of them. The sample yields over 200,000 clones, around 88% seen once. Sequencing was done on a sample of PBMCs. The chain uses TRBV27 and TRBJ1-1; maybe TRBD1 (5 bases). The receptor comes from a woman aged 18-30 years in good health and CMV-seronegative. CDR3 loop: CASSVGGGNTEAFF. The CDR3 bases are TGTGCCAGCAGCGTCGGGGGAGGCAACACTGAAGCTTTCTTT.